This T cell receptor (beta chain) was captured in a study of blood T cell repertoires in COVID-19. In the study overall: Spain, Italy and the United States supplied samples that represented acute and convalescent COVID-19. T cells, B-cell-depleted T cells, or PBMCs provided the cDNA or gDNA that served as material.

Source study methods: Reference gene primer amplification in the assay estimated nucleated cell counts. Using immunoSEQ multiplex PCR, the repertoire was profiled, and TCRdb retains in-frame clones only, with some absent. That table furnishes V, J and clone size, whereas the DNA furnished D and trimming. Of hundreds of thousands of clones in the sample, roughly 85% were seen once. Sequencing was done on a sample of peripheral blood. The sequence came from a human donor in a cohort sampled during active COVID-19.

The CDR3 sequence: CASSGQFNEQFF. The CDR3 coding sequence is TGTGCCAGTAGTGGACAGTTCAATGAGCAGTTCTTC. The rearrangement uses TRBV19 and TRBJ2-1; D might be TRBD1 (6 bases). Trimming removed 5 bases at V and 6 bases at J, with 8 bases between. CDR1 and CDR2 from the germline V gene are LNHDA and SQIVND (reference sequence). The CDR3 extends over 12 amino acids.